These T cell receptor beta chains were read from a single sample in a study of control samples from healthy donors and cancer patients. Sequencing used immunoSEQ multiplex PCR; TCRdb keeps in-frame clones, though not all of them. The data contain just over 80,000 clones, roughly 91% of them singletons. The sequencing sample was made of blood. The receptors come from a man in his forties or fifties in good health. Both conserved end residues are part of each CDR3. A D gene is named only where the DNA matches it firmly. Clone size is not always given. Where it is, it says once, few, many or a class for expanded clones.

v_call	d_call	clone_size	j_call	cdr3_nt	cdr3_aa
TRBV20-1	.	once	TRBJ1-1	TGCAGTGCTAGTAGGTGGCAGGAGAACACTGAAGCTTTCTTT	CSASRWQENTEAFF
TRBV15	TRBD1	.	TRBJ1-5	TGTGCCACCAGCGACAGGGCGAATCAGCCCCAGCATTTT	CATSDRANQPQHF
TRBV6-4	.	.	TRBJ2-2	TGTGCCAGCAGTTTCCAAGAGTCCGGGGAGCTGTTTTTT	CASSFQESGELFF
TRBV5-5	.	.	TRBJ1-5	TGTGCCAGCAGCCCCGACCGAGCTGCCTTCGCAATTCAGCCCCAGCATTTT	CASSPDRAAFAIQPQHF
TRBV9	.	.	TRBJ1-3	TGTGCCAGCAGCTCTCGGGACGCCTACCCTGGAAACACCATATATTTT	CASSSRDAYPGNTIYF
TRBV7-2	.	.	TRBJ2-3	TGTGCCAGCCCCTTGGGGGGCGCAGGCACAGATACGCAGTATTTT	CASPLGGAGTDTQYF
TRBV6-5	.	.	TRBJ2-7	TGTGCCAGCATCGATGGGACGGCGAGCTCCTACGAGCAGTACTTC	CASIDGTASSYEQYF
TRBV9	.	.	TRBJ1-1	TGTGCCAGCAGCGCTCGGCCGGGGCTGAACACTGAAGCTTTCTTT	CASSARPGLNTEAFF
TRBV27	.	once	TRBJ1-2	TGTGCCAGCAGCCCCGCGGGGGGCGAGGGTGGCTACACCTTC	CASSPAGGEGGYTF
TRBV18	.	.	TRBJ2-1	TGTGCCACCTTCGATGCGGGCTATGAGCAGTTCTTC	CATFDAGYEQFF
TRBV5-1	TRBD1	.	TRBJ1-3	TGCGCCAGCAGCCTGGGGGGGACAGGGTTTGGAAACACCATATATTTT	CASSLGGTGFGNTIYF
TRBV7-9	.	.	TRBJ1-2	TGTGCCAGCAGCTTAGGGGCGCCCAACTATGGCTACACCTTC	CASSLGAPNYGYTF
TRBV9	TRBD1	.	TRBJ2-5	TGTGCCAGCAGCGTAGGGACAGGGGGACAAGAGACCCAGTACTTC	CASSVGTGGQETQYF
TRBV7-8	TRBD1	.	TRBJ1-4	TGTGCCAGCAGCTTCAACAGGGGCTTCAGTGAAAAACTGTTTTTT	CASSFNRGFSEKLFF
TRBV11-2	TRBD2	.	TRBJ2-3	TGTGCCAGCAGCCCCACTAGCGGGGGATCAGATACGCAGTATTTT	CASSPTSGGSDTQYF
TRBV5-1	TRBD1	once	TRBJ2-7	TGCGCCAGCAGCTCCCGGGACAGCGCTAAGTTTCTCTACGAGCAGTACTTC	CASSSRDSAKFLYEQYF
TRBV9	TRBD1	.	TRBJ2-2	TGTGCCAGCAGCGCCGGACAGGGTGAGGCCGGGGAGCTGTTTTTT	CASSAGQGEAGELFF
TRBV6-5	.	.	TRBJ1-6	TGTGCCAGCAGCCGATACCCGACAGCAAATTCACCCCTCCACTTT	CASSRYPTANSPLHF
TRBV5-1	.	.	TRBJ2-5	TGCGCCAGCAGCGACGAGTCCCGGGAGACCCAGTACTTC	CASSDESRETQYF
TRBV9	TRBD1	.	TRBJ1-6	TGTGCCAGCAGCGTACAGGGGGGGGATTCACCCCTCCACTTT	CASSVQGGDSPLHF
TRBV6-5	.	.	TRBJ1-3	TGTGCCAGCAGCGCGGACGGAGCTGGAAACACCATATATTTT	CASSADGAGNTIYF
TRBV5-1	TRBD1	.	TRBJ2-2	TGCGCCAGCAGCTTGAGGGACAGACGCAACACCGGGGAGCTGTTTTTT	CASSLRDRRNTGELFF
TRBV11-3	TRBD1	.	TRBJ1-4	TGTGCCAGCAGCCCAGGACAGGGGAGCTTGAACGAAAAACTGTTTTTT	CASSPGQGSLNEKLFF
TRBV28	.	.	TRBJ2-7	TGTGCCAGCAGTTTATTGGACAGAACCTACGAGCAGTACTTC	CASSLLDRTYEQYF
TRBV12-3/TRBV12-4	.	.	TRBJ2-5	TGTGCCAGCCCGAGGGGCGGGACAGAGACCCAGTACTTC	CASPRGGTETQYF
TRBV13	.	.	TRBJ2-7	TGTGCCAGCAGCTTAAATTCGGCCTACGAGCAGTACTTC	CASSLNSAYEQYF
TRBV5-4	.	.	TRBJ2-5	TGTGCCAGCAGCTTGTCGAGGGGTTCTCAAGAGACCCAGTACTTC	CASSLSRGSQETQYF
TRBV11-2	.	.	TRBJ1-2	TGTGCCAGCAGCCTCTATGACGGAGTTGGAGGCTACACCTTC	CASSLYDGVGGYTF
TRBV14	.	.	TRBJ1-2	TGTGCCAGCAGCCAAGAAAGCGGATTCTATGGCTACACCTTC	CASSQESGFYGYTF
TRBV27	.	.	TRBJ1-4	TGTGCCAGCAGTTTACGGGTGGCTAATGAAAAACTGTTTTTT	CASSLRVANEKLFF
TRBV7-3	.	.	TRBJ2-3	TGTGCCAGCAGCTTAACGCCTGGAGATACGCAGTATTTT	CASSLTPGDTQYF
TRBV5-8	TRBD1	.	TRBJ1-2	TGTGCCAGCAGCCCCCCCGCCGGGACAGAAACTAACTATGGCTACACCTTC	CASSPPAGTETNYGYTF
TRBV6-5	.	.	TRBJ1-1	TGTGCCAGCAGCCCCCGGGGGGCTGAAGCTTTCTTT	CASSPRGAEAFF
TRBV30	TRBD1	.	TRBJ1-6	TGTGCCTGGAGTGGGTTGGACAGGGGGTCACCCCTCCACTTT	CAWSGLDRGSPLHF
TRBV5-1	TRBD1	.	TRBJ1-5	TGCGCCAGCAGCTTGGGGACAGGGGATAGCAATCAGCCCCAGCATTTT	CASSLGTGDSNQPQHF
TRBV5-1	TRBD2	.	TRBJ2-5	TGCGCCAGCAGCCCCACCCGGACTAGCGGGGGGTATGAGACCCAGTACTTC	CASSPTRTSGGYETQYF
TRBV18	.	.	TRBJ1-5	TGTGCCAGCTCACCAAACCGGGACTTTGGAGGCAATCAGCCCCAGCATTTT	CASSPNRDFGGNQPQHF
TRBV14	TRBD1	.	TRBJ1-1	TGTGCCAGCAGCCAAGTCGACAGGGGTAACACTGAAGCTTTCTTT	CASSQVDRGNTEAFF
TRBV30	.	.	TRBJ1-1	TGTGCCTGGAGTGTAGGGTGGCCTAGAGACACTGAAGCTTTCTTT	CAWSVGWPRDTEAFF
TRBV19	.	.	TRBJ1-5	TGTGCCAGTAGTATGAACCCGGCCCGACAGACTATTGGTCAGCCCCAGCATTTT	CASSMNPARQTIGQPQHF
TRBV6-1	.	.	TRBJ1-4	TGTGCCAGCAGTGAAGGCCCCAATGAAAAACTGTTTTTT	CASSEGPNEKLFF
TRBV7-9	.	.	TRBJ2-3	TGTGCCAGCAGCCTTGACGGGGGCGCTTCCGCAGATACGCAGTATTTT	CASSLDGGASADTQYF
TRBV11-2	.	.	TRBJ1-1	TGTGCCAGCAGCTTAGGGTTCCGGGTCACTGAAGCTTTCTTT	CASSLGFRVTEAFF
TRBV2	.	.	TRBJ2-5	TGTGCCAGCAGGGATCACATCCCGGGGGAGACCCAGTACTTC	CASRDHIPGETQYF
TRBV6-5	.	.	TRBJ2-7	TGTGCCAGCAGTCCTCTCGGGCGCAGCTCCTACGAGCAGTACTTC	CASSPLGRSSYEQYF
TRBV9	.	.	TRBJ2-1	TGTGCCAGCAGGGGGGCGTTGGATCGCAATGAGCAGTTCTTC	CASRGALDRNEQFF
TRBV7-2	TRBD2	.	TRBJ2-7	TGTGCCAGCAGCCCCACTAGCGGGGGGGTTTACGAGCAGTACTTC	CASSPTSGGVYEQYF
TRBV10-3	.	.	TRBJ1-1	TGTGCCGTCCGGCGGACAGTGGGGGCTGAAGCTTTCTTT	CAVRRTVGAEAFF
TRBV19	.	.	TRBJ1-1	TGTGCCAGTAGCTCTTCGGGATCTAAGAACACTGAAGCTTTCTTT	CASSSSGSKNTEAFF
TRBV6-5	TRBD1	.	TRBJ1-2	TGTGCCAGCAGTTACGGGGGGACAGGGACAAACTATGGCTACACCTTC	CASSYGGTGTNYGYTF
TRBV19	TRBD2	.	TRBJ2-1	TGTGCCAGTAGCAAGGGACTAGCGCGCTCCGACTACTACAATGAGCAGTTCTTC	CASSKGLARSDYYNEQFF
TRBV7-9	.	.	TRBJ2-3	TGTGCCAGCAGCTTAGTCTCAGATACGCAGTATTTT	CASSLVSDTQYF